This TCR beta chain was found in a study of OX40 agonist ivuxolimab in advanced cancers. This table comes from immunoSEQ multiplex PCR, and its TCRdb copy is limited to in-frame clones, with some not included. In the table there are approximately 35,000 clones, around 92% of which are singletons. Per the germline V gene, CDR1 is SQVTM and CDR2 is ANQGSEA. CDR3 length: 14 amino acids. V lost 7 bases, J lost 0 bases, and 15 bases lay in between. The receptor was isolated from an adult with an advanced solid tumor such as melanoma, head and neck, liver or kidney cancer. The material sequenced was CD4+ or CD8+ T cells sorted from blood, taken in a trial of the OX40 agonist ivuxolimab. The chain combines TRBV29-1 with TRBJ2-5; weak D call: TRBD2 (6 bases). CDR3 coding DNA: TGCAGCGCTGACCTGGGACTGTACCAAGAGACCCAGTACTTC. It encodes CSADLGLYQETQYF.